These 6 T cell receptor beta chains were all obtained from the same sample, sequenced in a study of T cells in Graves' hyperthyroidism and ophthalmopathy (dated by TCRdb to about 2019). To prepare the library, multiplex PCR was applied. The reads were generated on an Illumina HiSeq 2000. Amplification of TCR beta CDR3 regions was carried out from RNA transcripts. For the first round of RT-PCR on the TCR CDR3, the HTBI primer set was used together with the Qiagen OneStep RT-PCR kit. In TCRdb, the public reads were trimmed at Q25 with fastp and aligned with MiXCR, with productive beta chains retained. CDR3 protein sequences are deduplicated, and each keeps its most common genes and DNA. The sample table shows over 450,000 distinct CDR3 sequences, and approximately 15% are seen once. The ten largest clonotypes hold under 20% of the sample. Sequencing was performed on blood. These receptors all come from a young woman with Graves' hyperthyroidism.

This clonotype was counted between two and nine times. The genes are TRBV5-1 and TRBJ2-2; D is uncertain. CDR3 size: 15 residues. V lost 2 bases and J 1 base, leaving 9 bases between the germline ends. Germline V gene data show CDR1 as SGHRS and CDR2 as YFSETQ. CDR3 DNA sequence: TGCGCCAGCAGCTTCCCCCTAATGAACACCGGGGAGCTGTTTTTT. As protein: CASSFPLMNTGELFF.

This clonotype has just a few counts. The chain has TRBV30 and TRBJ1-4; D remains unclear. The germline CDR1 and CDR2 sequences are GTSNPN and SVGIG (reference sequence). V lost 3 bases to trimming and J lost 4 bases, with 12 bases between them. The CDR3 is 14 amino acids. In DNA form, the CDR3 reads TGTGCCTGGAGATTGATGGGCGGTAATGAAAAACTGTTTTTT. Protein: CAWRLMGGNEKLFF.

V is TRBV7-2 and J is TRBJ2-2; D possibly corresponds to TRBD2 (5 bases). Looked up from germline, CDR1 is SGHTA and CDR2 is FQGNSA. The V and J ends lost 5 bases and 5 bases respectively, with 18 bases between them. The CDR3 is 16 residues long. The CDR3 coding sequence is TGTGCCAGCAGCCCCCATCAAATAGGCGGGACCGGGGAGCTGTTTTTT. Protein: CASSPHQIGGTGELFF.

This clonotype turned up a few times. The V and J genes are TRBV5-1 and TRBJ2-2; TRBD2 matches at 11 bases. The ends lost 3 bases at V and 5 bases at J; junction bases unmatched: 15. Germline loops: CDR1 SGHRS, CDR2 YFSETQ. This CDR3 contains 19 residues. CDR3 protein: CASSWGPTSGGQITGELFF. Written as DNA, the CDR3 is TGCGCCAGCAGCTGGGGCCCCACTAGCGGGGGTCAAATTACCGGGGAGCTGTTTTTT.

This clonotype was seen repeatedly, ten times or more. The rearrangement uses TRBV7-2 and TRBJ2-1, with TRBD1 matching over 8 bases. Losses at the gene ends were 6 bases for V and 2 bases for J; bases not matched to a gene: 6. Germline assignment: CDR1 SGHTA and CDR2 FQGNSA. The CDR3 length is 15 residues. As DNA, the CDR3 is TGTGCCAGCAGTTCCAAACAGGGGGCCTACAATGAGCAGTTCTTC. Protein product: CASSSKQGAYNEQFF.

This clonotype was seen repeatedly, ten times or more. The V call is TRBV27, the J call TRBJ2-1, with 8 bases that match TRBD1. The germline gives CDR1 MNHEY, CDR2 SMNVEV (reference sequence). V shed 2 bases and J 5 bases; nucleotides not matched to a gene: 14. The CDR3 spans 18 residues. The CDR3 here is CASSLEFPLTGGHNEQFF. As DNA, the CDR3 is TGTGCCAGCAGTTTAGAGTTTCCCCTCACAGGGGGGCACAATGAGCAGTTCTTC.